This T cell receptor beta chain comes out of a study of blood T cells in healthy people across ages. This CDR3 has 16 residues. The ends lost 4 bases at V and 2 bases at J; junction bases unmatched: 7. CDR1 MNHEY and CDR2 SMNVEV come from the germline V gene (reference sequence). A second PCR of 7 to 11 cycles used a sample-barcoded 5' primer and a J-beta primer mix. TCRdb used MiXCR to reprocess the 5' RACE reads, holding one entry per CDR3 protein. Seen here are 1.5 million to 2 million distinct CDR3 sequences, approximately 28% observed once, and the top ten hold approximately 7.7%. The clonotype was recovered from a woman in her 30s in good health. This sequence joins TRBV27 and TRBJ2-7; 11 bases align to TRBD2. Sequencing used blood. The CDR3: CASSSRLAGKTYEQYF. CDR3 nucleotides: TGTGCCAGCAGTTCCCGACTAGCGGGGAAGACCTACGAGCAGTACTTC.